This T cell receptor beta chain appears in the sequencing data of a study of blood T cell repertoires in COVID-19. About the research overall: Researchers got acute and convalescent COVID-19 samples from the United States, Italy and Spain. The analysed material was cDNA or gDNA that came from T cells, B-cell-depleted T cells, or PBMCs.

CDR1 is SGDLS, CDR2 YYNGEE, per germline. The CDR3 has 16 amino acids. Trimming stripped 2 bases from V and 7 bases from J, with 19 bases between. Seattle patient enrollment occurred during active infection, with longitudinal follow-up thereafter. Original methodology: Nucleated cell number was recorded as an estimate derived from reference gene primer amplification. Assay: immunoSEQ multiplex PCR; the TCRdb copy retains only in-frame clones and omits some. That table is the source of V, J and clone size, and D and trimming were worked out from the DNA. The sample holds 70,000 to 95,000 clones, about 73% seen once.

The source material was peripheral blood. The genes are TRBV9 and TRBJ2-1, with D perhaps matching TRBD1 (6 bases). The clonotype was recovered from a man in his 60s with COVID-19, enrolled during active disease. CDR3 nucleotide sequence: TGTGCCAGCAGCGTCCCCTTGGGGGCATACAGGAATGAGCAGTTCTTC. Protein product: CASSVPLGAYRNEQFF.